The entry that follows covers one T cell receptor (beta chain) sequence. The data were produced by immunoSEQ multiplex PCR, yet TCRdb's version contains in-frame clones alone and is incomplete. The sample contains over 60,000 clones, roughly 90% of which appear only once. The data derive from a study of control samples from healthy donors and cancer patients. The CDR3 spans 15 residues. V lost 2 bases and J 8 bases, leaving 18 bases between the germline ends. From germline, CDR1 is SGHRS and CDR2 YFSETQ. The sequenced sample was PBMCs. The rearrangement joins TRBV5-1 to TRBJ2-3; tentatively, D is TRBD1 or TRBD2 (5 bases each). The sequence was collected from a woman aged 60-70 years with head and neck cancer. In nucleotides, the CDR3 is TGCGCCAGCAGCTTAAGGGTAGGGGATGAGGGTACGCAGTATTTT. Protein sequence: CASSLRVGDEGTQYF.